This is a list of T cell receptor beta chains from one sample in a study of cytomegalovirus exposure and HLA in healthy donors. Assay: immunoSEQ multiplex PCR; the TCRdb copy retains only in-frame clones and omits some. The table shows 150,000 to 190,000 clones, with around 75% occurring only once. The sequencing input was PBMCs. The receptors here all came from a man aged 18-30 years in good health and CMV-seronegative. Both conserved end residues are part of each CDR3. D genes are given only for firm matches.

V	D	J	DNA	CDR3
TRBV12-5	-	TRBJ1-4	TGTGCTAGTGGTCTAACCGGGGGGGCTCGGGAAAAACTGTTTTTT	CASGLTGGAREKLFF
TRBV27	TRBD1	TRBJ1-5	TGTGCCAGCAGTCCCACGACAGGGGTGGATCAGCCCCAGCATTTT	CASSPTTGVDQPQHF
TRBV7-2	-	TRBJ1-5	TGTGCCAGCAGCTTATTCGGGACAAGGGATCAGCCCCAGCATTTT	CASSLFGTRDQPQHF
TRBV18	-	TRBJ2-3	TGTGCCAGCTCACTTTCCCACGGGAGTAGCACAGATACGCAGTATTTT	CASSLSHGSSTDTQYF
TRBV11-2	-	TRBJ2-5	TGTGCCAGCAGCTTAGCGGAGACCCAGTACTTC	CASSLAETQYF
TRBV9	-	TRBJ1-1	TGTGCCAGCAGCGCCGCGGGGGGAACGGGCCCTGAAGCTTTCTTT	CASSAAGGTGPEAFF
TRBV9	-	TRBJ1-1	TGTGCCAGCAGCGTGAGCCCAGGGCAGCTCACTGAAGCTTTCTTT	CASSVSPGQLTEAFF
TRBV5-1	TRBD1	TRBJ2-3	TGCGCCAGCAGCTTGTGGCAGGGGGCAGATACGCAGTATTTT	CASSLWQGADTQYF
TRBV29-1	TRBD1	TRBJ1-1	TGCAGCGTTGTAGGGGGCGAGGGCACTGAAGCTTTCTTT	CSVVGGEGTEAFF
TRBV5-1	TRBD2	TRBJ2-1	TGCGCCAGCCGGGAGGGTCTTAAGAGCCATGAGCAGTTCTTC	CASREGLKSHEQFF
TRBV6-4	TRBD2	TRBJ2-1	TGTGCCAGCAGTGTCCAGCGGGAGCTTGACAATGAGCAGTTCTTC	CASSVQRELDNEQFF
TRBV18	TRBD1	TRBJ1-1	TGTGCCAGCTCACCCTCGGACAGGGTAGGTAAAGCTTTCTTT	CASSPSDRVGKAFF
TRBV27	TRBD1	TRBJ2-7	TGTGCCAGCAGTCAGGACAGGGGATACGAGCAGTACTTC	CASSQDRGYEQYF
TRBV27	TRBD2	TRBJ2-1	TGTGCCAGCAGTTTACTAGCGGGAGGAATTGAGCAGTTCTTC	CASSLLAGGIEQFF